This TCR beta chain was sequenced during a study of vaccination and CD4 T cells after COVID-19. About the study: The post-COVID sampling time was a median roughly 100 days after diagnosis, ranging from 35 to 161. Stimulation used overlapping spike peptides from SARS-CoV-2, HCoV-NL63, HCoV-OC43 and HCoV-229E.

Cultured CD4+ T cells had their DNA profiled by the Oncomine TCR Beta short-read assay. Genomic DNA was isolated from CD4+ T cells that had been cultured. TCRdb reprocessed the PCR reads with MiXCR, giving one entry per CDR3 protein. The sample records roughly 13,000 distinct CDR3 sequences, less than 30% being singletons. A remark on this clonotype: Antigen unknown.

The V and J ends lost 3 bases and 4 bases, in that order; junction bases with no gene match: 3. The germline V gene has CDR1 MNHEY and CDR2 SVGAGI. This CDR3 has 14 residues. Treatment reported: roughly 11-day PBMC culture with coronavirus spike peptide pools or control peptides (ViraFEST assay). This TCR derives from a human donor who received a COVID-19 vaccine. This material consisted of CD4+ T cells from blood, cultured in vitro, taken before SARS-CoV-2 vaccination. V gene TRBV6-5 combines with J gene TRBJ2-1; TRBD1 matches at 7 bases. The DNA for the CDR3 is TGTGCCAGCAGTTATGGGACAGATTACAATGAGCAGTTCTTC. It encodes CASSYGTDYNEQFF.